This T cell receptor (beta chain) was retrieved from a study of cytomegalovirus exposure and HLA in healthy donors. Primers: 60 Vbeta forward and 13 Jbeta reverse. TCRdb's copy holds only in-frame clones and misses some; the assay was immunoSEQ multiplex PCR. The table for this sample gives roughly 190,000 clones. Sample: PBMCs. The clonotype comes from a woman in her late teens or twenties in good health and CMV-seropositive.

CDR3 sequence: CSVAKGGFNYGYTF. The CDR3 coding sequence is TGCAGCGTTGCAAAGGGGGGGTTCAACTATGGCTACACCTTC. The chain joins TRBV29-1 to TRBJ1-2; D possibly corresponds to TRBD1 (6 bases). Looked up from germline, CDR1 is SQVTM and CDR2 is ANQGSEA. The CDR3 has 14 amino acids. V lost 4 bases and J lost 2, with 14 bases in between.